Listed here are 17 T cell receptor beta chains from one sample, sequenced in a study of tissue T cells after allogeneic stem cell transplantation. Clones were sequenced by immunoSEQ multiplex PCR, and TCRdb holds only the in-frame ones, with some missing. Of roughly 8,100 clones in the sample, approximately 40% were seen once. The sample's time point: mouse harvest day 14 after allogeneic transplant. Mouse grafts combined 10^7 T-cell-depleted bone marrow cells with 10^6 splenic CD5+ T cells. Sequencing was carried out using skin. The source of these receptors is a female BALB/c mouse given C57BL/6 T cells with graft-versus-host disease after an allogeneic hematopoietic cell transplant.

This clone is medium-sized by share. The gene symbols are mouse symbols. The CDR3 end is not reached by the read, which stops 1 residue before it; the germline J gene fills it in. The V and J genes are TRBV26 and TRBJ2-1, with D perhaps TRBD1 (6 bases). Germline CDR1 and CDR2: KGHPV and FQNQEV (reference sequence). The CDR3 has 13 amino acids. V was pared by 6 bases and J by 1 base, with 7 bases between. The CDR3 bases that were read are TGTGCCAGCAGGGGACAAAACTATGCTGAGCAGTTC. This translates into CASRGQNYAEQF. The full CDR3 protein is CASRGQNYAEQFF.

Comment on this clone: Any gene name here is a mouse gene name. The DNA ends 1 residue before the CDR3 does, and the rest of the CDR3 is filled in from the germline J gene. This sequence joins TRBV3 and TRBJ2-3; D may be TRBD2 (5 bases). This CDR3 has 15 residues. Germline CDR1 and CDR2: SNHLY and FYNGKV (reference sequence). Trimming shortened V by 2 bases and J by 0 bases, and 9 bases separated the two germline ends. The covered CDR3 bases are TGTGCCAGCAGCTTATTGGGGTCTAGTGCAGAAACGCTGTAT. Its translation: CASSLLGSSAETLY. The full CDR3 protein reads CASSLLGSSAETLYF. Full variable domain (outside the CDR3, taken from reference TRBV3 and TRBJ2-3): GPKVLQIPSHQIIDMGQMVTLNCDPVSNHLYFYWYKQILGQQMEFLVNFYNGKVMEKSKLFKDQFSVERPDGSYFTLKIQPTALEDSAVYFCASSLLGSSAETLYFGSGTRLTVL.

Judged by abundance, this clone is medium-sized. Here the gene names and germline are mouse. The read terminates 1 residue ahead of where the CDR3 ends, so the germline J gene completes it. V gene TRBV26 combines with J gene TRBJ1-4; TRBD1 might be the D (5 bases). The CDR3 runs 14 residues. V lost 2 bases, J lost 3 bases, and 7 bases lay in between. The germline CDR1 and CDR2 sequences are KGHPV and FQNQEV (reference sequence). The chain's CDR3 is CASSLTGANERLFF. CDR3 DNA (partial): TGTGCCAGCAGTCTGACAGGAGCCAACGAAAGATTATTT.

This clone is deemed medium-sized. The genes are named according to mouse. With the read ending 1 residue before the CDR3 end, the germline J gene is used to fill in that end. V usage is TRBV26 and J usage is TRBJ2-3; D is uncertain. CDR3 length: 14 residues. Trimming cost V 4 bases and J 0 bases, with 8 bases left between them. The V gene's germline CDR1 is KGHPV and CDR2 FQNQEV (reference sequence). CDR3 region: CASSRQTSAETLYF. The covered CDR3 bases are TGTGCCAGCAGTCGTCAGACTAGTGCAGAAACGCTGTAT.

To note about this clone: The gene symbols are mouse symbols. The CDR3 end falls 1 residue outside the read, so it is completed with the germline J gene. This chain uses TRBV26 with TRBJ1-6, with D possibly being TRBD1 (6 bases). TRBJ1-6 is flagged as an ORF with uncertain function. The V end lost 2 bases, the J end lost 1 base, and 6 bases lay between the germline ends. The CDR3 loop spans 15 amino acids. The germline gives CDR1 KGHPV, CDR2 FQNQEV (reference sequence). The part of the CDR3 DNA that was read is TGTGCCAGCAGTCTGCAGGGGTCCTATAATTCGCCCCTCTAC. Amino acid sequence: CASSLQGSYNSPLY. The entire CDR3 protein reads CASSLQGSYNSPLYF.

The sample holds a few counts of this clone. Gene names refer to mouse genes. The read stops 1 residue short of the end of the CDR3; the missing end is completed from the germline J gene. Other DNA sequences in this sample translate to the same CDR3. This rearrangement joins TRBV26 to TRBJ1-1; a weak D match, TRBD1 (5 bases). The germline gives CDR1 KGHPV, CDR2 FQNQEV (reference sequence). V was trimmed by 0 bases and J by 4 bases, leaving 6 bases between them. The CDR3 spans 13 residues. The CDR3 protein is CASSLSQGTEVFF. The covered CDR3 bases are TGTGCCAGCAGTCTGTCCCAGGGCACAGAAGTCTTC.

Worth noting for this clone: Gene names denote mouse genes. Partial CDR3 DNA: TGTGCCAGCAGCTTAATTGGGGGGCTCTATGAACAGTAC. This gives the protein CASSLIGGLYEQY. The entire CDR3 reads CASSLIGGLYEQYF. The J gene is TRBJ2-7, the V gene TRBV3; TRBD2 might be the D (7 bases). The CDR3 extends 1 residue past the end of the read, so its final part is completed from the germline J gene. The CDR3 loop spans 14 amino acids. Germline lookup yields CDR1 SNHLY and CDR2 FYNGKV (reference sequence). Trimming took 2 bases from V and 3 from J, leaving 11 bases between them.

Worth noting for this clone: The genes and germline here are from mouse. CDR3 residues: CASSFVGGALAEQFF. CDR3 bases read: TGTGCCAGCAGTTTCGTTGGGGGGGCGCTTGCTGAGCAGTTC. The chain is built from TRBV14 and TRBJ2-1, with TRBD2 identical over 9 bases. Read sequence stops 1 residue before the CDR3 end, and the germline J gene provides the missing end. Germline V gene data show CDR1 as SGHDT and CDR2 as FRDEAV. The CDR3 spans 15 residues. V dropped 1 base and J dropped 6; count of bases not matched to a gene: 5.

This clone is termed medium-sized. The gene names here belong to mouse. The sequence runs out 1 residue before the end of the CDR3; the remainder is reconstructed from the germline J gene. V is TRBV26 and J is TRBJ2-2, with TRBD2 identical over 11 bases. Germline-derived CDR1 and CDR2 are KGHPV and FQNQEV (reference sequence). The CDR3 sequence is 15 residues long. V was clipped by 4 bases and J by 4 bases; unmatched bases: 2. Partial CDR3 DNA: TGTGCCAGCAGTCGACTGGGGGGGAGCACCGGGCAGCTCTAC. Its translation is CASSRLGGSTGQLY. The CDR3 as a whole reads CASSRLGGSTGQLYF.

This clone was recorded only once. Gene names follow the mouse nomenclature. The sequenced CDR3 bases are TGTGCCAGCAGCCAACGGGACAAAGAAGTCTTC. This sequence encodes CASSQRDKEVF. The full CDR3 protein is CASSQRDKEVFF. V usage is TRBV2 and J usage is TRBJ1-1; the D gene is possibly TRBD1 (6 bases). The CDR3 end is not reached by the read, which stops 1 residue before it; the germline J gene fills it in. Germline CDR1 LGHNA, CDR2 YSYQKL. The V gene lost 2 bases and the J gene lost 7 bases, with 8 bases spanning the gap. CDR3 size: 12 residues.

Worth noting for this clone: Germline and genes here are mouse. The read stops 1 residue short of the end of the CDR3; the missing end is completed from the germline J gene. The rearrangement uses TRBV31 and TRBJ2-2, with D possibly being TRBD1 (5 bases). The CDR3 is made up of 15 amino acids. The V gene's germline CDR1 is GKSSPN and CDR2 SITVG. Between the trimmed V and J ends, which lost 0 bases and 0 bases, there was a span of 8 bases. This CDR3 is CAWSLARANTGQLYF. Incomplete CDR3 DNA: TGTGCCTGGAGTCTAGCCAGGGCAAACACCGGGCAGCTCTAC.

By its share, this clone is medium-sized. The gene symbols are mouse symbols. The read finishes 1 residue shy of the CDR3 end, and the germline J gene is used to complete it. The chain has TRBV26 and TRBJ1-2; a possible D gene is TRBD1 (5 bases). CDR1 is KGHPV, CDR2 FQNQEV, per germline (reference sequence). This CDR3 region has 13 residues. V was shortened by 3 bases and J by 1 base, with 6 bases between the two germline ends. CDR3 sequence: CASSLRVNSDYTF. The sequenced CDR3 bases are TGTGCCAGCAGTCTCAGGGTAAACTCCGACTACACC.

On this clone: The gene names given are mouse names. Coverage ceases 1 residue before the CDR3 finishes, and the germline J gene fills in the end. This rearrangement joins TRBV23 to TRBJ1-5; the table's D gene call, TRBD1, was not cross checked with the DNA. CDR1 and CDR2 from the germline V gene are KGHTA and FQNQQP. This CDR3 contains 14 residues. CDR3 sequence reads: CSSGRAGSNQAPLF. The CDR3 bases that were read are TGCTCCAGCGGACGGGCAGGGAGCAACCAGGCTCCGCTT.

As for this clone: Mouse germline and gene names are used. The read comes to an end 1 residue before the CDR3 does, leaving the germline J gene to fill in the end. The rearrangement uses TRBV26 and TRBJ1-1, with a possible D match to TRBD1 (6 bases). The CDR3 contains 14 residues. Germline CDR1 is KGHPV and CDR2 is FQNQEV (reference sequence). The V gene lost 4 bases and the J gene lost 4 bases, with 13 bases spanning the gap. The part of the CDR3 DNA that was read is TGTGCCAGCAGTCGGCCGGGACATCTCACAGAAGTCTTC. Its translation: CASSRPGHLTEVF. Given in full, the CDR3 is CASSRPGHLTEVFF.

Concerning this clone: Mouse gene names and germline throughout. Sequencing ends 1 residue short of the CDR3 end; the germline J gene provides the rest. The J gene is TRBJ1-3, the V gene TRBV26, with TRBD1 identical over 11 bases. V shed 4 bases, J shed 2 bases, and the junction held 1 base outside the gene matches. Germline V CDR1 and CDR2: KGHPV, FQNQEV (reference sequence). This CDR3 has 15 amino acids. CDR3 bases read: TGTGCCAGCAGTCGGGACAGGGGGACTGGAAATACGCTCTAT. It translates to CASSRDRGTGNTLY. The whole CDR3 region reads CASSRDRGTGNTLYF.

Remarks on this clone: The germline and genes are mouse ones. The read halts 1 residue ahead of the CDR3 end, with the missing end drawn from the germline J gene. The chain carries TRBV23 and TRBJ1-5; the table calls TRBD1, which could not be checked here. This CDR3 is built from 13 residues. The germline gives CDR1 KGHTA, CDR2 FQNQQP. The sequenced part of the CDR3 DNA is TGCTCCAGCAGTTCCGGACAAAACCAGGCTCCGCTT. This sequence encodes CSSSSGQNQAPL. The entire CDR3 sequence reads CSSSSGQNQAPLF.

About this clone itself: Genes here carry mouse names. The CDR3 here is CASRGQGISQNTLYF. CDR3 DNA (partial): TGTGCCAGCAGAGGACAGGGGATCAGTCAAAACACCTTGTAC. The rearrangement joins TRBV26 to TRBJ2-4; 9 nucleotides agree with TRBD1. The read stops 1 residue short of the end of the CDR3; the missing end is completed from the germline J gene. The CDR3 is made up of 15 amino acids. Germline CDR1 is KGHPV and CDR2 is FQNQEV (reference sequence). J was trimmed by 0 bases and V by 6 bases; bases with no gene match: 4.